Following are 21 T cell receptor beta chains from one sample sequenced in a study of T cell responses to AZD1222 COVID-19 vaccine. Generated by immunoSEQ multiplex PCR, the TCRdb table keeps only in-frame clones and is missing some. The sample records roughly 54,000 clones, roughly 90% being singletons. The sample was peripheral blood, taken 28 days after the second AZD1222 dose. These receptors all stem from an adult who received the AZD1222 COVID-19 vaccine.

The chain links TRBV19 to TRBJ1-4, with D maybe TRBD1 (5 bases). The length of the CDR3 is 13 residues. The germline V gene encodes CDR1 LNHDA and CDR2 SQIVND (reference sequence). Trimming stripped 4 bases from V and 10 bases from J, with 13 bases between. The CDR3 bases are TGTGCCAGTAGTAAGCAGGGCGAGGGAAAACTGTTTTTT. Its protein is CASSKQGEGKLFF. The full variable domain, completed using reference TRBV19 and TRBJ1-4, is DGGITQSPKYLFRKEGQNVTLSCEQNLNHDAMYWYRQDPGQGLRLIYYSQIVNDFQKGDIAEGYSVSREKKESFPLTVTSAQKNPTAFYLCASSKQGEGKLFFGSGTQLSVL.

This chain uses TRBV9 with TRBJ2-2; 9 bases agree with TRBD1. Germline CDR1 reads SGDLS; CDR2 reads YYNGEE. The CDR3 totals 17 residues. The V gene end was trimmed by 2 bases and the J gene end by 4 bases; junction bases not matched to a gene: 9. CDR3 loop: CASSVSPGQGLTGELFF. CDR3 sequence (DNA): TGTGCCAGCAGCGTTTCCCCGGGACAGGGCCTCACCGGGGAGCTGTTTTTT. The full variable domain, rest sourced from reference TRBV9 and TRBJ2-2, is DSGVTQTPKHLITATGQRVTLRCSPRSGDLSVYWYQQSLDQGLQFLIQYYNGEERAKGNILERFSAQQFPDLHSELNLSSLELGDSALYFCASSVSPGQGLTGELFFGEGSRLTVL.

V usage is TRBV5-1 and J usage is TRBJ2-2; D ambiguous. The V end lost 0 bases, the J end lost 2 bases, and 5 bases lay between the germline ends. CDR1 is SGHRS and CDR2 is YFSETQ in the germline V gene. The CDR3 length is 14 residues. Here the CDR3 reads CASSLDLNTGELFF. CDR3 in DNA: TGCGCCAGCAGCTTGGACCTTAACACCGGGGAGCTGTTTTTT.

The CDR3 nucleotides are TGTGCCAGTGCTGACAATGAGCAGTTCTTC. Protein sequence: CASADNEQFF. The genes are TRBV19 and TRBJ2-1; D remains ambiguous. There are 10 residues in the CDR3. Germline lookup yields CDR1 LNHDA and CDR2 SQIVND (reference sequence). The V end was cut by 8 bases, the J end by 5 bases, with 4 bases between.

The chain is built from TRBV7-2 and TRBJ1-2; 9 bases map to TRBD1. V lost 5 bases to trimming and J lost 7 bases; unmatched junction nucleotides: 8. There are 14 residues in the CDR3. The germline gives CDR1 SGHTA, CDR2 FQGNSA. CDR3 sequence reads: CASSLHPDRGGYTF. As DNA, the CDR3 is TGTGCCAGCAGCCTTCACCCGGACAGGGGTGGCTACACCTTC.

The chain uses TRBV14 and TRBJ2-7; possibly TRBD1 for D (5 bases). CDR3 length: 13 amino acids. V was cut by 3 bases and J by 6 bases, with 12 bases left in between. Germline CDR1 and CDR2: SGHDN and FVKESK. Here the CDR3 DNA reads TGTGCCAGCAGCCAGACAGTCTCCACCGAGCAGTACTTC. Translated, it gives CASSQTVSTEQYF.

The chain recombines TRBV11-3 with TRBJ2-5; 7 nucleotides agree with TRBD1. This CDR3 region has 15 residues. Germline V gives CDR1 SGHNT, CDR2 YENEEA. The J segment lost 4 bases and the V segment lost 0 bases, leaving 5 bases of the junction unmatched. The CDR3 nucleotides are TGTGCCAGCAGCTTAGAACAGGGGTGGGGAGAGACCCAGTACTTC. It codes for CASSLEQGWGETQYF. Complete variable domain (other parts from reference TRBV11-3 and TRBJ2-5): EAGVVQSPRYKIIEKKQPVAFWCNPISGHNTLYWYLQNLGQGPELLIRYENEEAVDDSQLPKDRFSAERLKGVDSTLKIQPAELGDSAVYLCASSLEQGWGETQYFGPGTRLLVL.

The chain recombines TRBV7-2 with TRBJ2-5; 10 bases are shared with TRBD1. V shed 4 bases, J shed 5 bases, and the junction held 10 bases outside the gene matches. This CDR3 contains 16 residues. CDR1 and CDR2 from the germline V gene are SGHTA and FQGNSA. DNA of the CDR3: TGTGCCAGCAGCTGGGGATGGTGGGACAGGGGCGAGACCCAGTACTTC. The encoded protein is CASSWGWWDRGETQYF.

The V call is TRBV19, the J call TRBJ1-3; D call uncertain. Trimming stripped 1 base from V and 6 bases from J, with 16 bases between. Germline V gene data show CDR1 as LNHDA and CDR2 as SQIVND (reference sequence). CDR3 size: 16 residues. The CDR3 here is CASSIGVQTTPNTIYF. The CDR3, as DNA: TGTGCCAGTAGTATAGGCGTACAGACTACACCAAACACCATATATTTT.

The CDR3 here is CASNSGTPYEQYF. In DNA form, the CDR3 reads TGTGCCAGCAACTCCGGGACTCCCTACGAGCAGTACTTC. V and J are TRBV3-1 (or the pseudogene TRBV3-2) and TRBJ2-7; TRBD2 is a possible D gene (6 bases). Germline V gene data show CDR1 as LGHDT and CDR2 as YNNKEL (reference sequence). The CDR3 length is 13 residues. Trimming shortened V by 7 bases and J by 2 bases, and 12 bases separated the two germline ends.

This chain connects TRBV5-8 to TRBJ2-5; maybe TRBD2 (6 bases). Germline CDR1 SGHTS, CDR2 YDEGEE. The CDR3 is 15 amino acids. V lost 2 bases to trimming and J lost 1 base, with 12 bases between them. CDR3 DNA sequence: TGTGCCAGCAGCTTCGCTAGCGCGCTCCAAGAGACCCAGTACTTC. Its protein product is CASSFASALQETQYF.

This chain connects TRBV30 to TRBJ1-3; D remains ambiguous. V lost 5 bases to trimming and J lost 0 bases, with 5 bases between them. Germline CDR1 GTSNPN, CDR2 SVGIG (reference sequence). CDR3 length equals 12 residues. The CDR3 is CAWGISGNTIYF. The CDR3 DNA is TGTGCCTGGGGGATCTCTGGAAACACCATATATTTT.

The chain uses TRBV12-3 or TRBV12-4 and TRBJ1-1; D uncertain. This CDR3 is 13 amino acids long. The V and J ends lost 3 bases and 2 bases respectively, with 7 bases between them. The CDR3 sequence is CASSFADNTEAFF. The CDR3 bases are TGTGCCAGCAGTTTTGCAGATAACACTGAAGCTTTCTTT.

The chain uses TRBV9 and TRBJ1-2, with 9 bases matching TRBD1. V lost 3 bases and J lost 6; bases outside the gene matches: 9. CDR3 length: 15 amino acids. The germline gives CDR1 SGDLS, CDR2 YYNGEE. CDR3: CASSALGTGIDGYTF. CDR3 nucleotides: TGTGCCAGCAGCGCCTTGGGGACAGGGATTGATGGCTACACCTTC.

The rearrangement links TRBV27 to TRBJ1-5; TRBD1 is a possible D gene (6 bases). The germline gives CDR1 MNHEY, CDR2 SMNVEV (reference sequence). The CDR3 runs to 12 residues. V was cut by 2 bases and J by 7 bases, with 6 bases left in between. The chain's CDR3 is CASSLRGQPQHF. In nucleotides, the CDR3 is TGTGCCAGCAGTTTAAGGGGGCAGCCCCAGCATTTT.

V is TRBV11-3 and J is TRBJ2-3; D gene ambiguous. V dropped 5 bases and J dropped 3 bases, with 9 bases sitting between them. This CDR3 has 13 residues. Germline V gives CDR1 SGHNT, CDR2 YENEEA. This CDR3 reads CASSTTHTDTQYF. Here the CDR3 DNA reads TGTGCCAGCAGCACGACCCATACAGATACGCAGTATTTT.

The chain combines TRBV7-2 with TRBJ2-4; 9 positions agree with TRBD2. Germline CDR1 and CDR2: SGHTA and FQGNSA. This CDR3 is 17 amino acids long. V lost 6 bases to trimming and J lost 0 bases; unmatched junction nucleotides: 9. Here the CDR3 DNA reads TGTGCCAGCAGGCCGACTAGCGGTTCCATAGCCAAAAACATTCAGTACTTC. Its translation: CASRPTSGSIAKNIQYF.

The rearrangement joins TRBV5-1 to TRBJ2-7, with D perhaps matching TRBD2 (5 bases). Trimming removed 5 bases at V and 3 bases at J, with 15 bases between. The CDR3 contains 14 residues. The germline V gene encodes CDR1 SGHRS and CDR2 YFSETQ. In DNA, the CDR3 is TGCGCCAGCAGGATGGGGTCGGGGATCTACGAGCAGTACTTC. Translated: CASRMGSGIYEQYF. The full variable domain, its missing parts supplied by reference TRBV5-1 and TRBJ2-7, is KAGVTQTPRYLIKTRGQQVTLSCSPISGHRSVSWYQQTPGQGLQFLFEYFSETQRNKGNFPGRFSGRQFSNSRSEMNVSTLELGDSALYLCASRMGSGIYEQYFGPGTRLTVT.

J is TRBJ2-1 and V is TRBV24-1; D perhaps matches TRBD2 (5 bases). Germline CDR1 is KGHDR and CDR2 is SFDVKD. Between the trimmed V and J ends, which lost 3 bases and 7 bases, there was a span of 15 bases. There are 15 residues in the CDR3. The CDR3 DNA follows: TGTGCCACCAGTGATCCTAGAGGACCGGGGAATGAGCAGTTCTTC. Its protein is CATSDPRGPGNEQFF.

This clone came up a few times. The chain has TRBV29-1 and TRBJ1-2; perhaps TRBD1 as D (5 bases). Germline CDR1 and CDR2: SQVTM and ANQGSEA. CDR3 length: 12 residues. Trimming cost V 0 bases and J 8 bases, with 10 bases left between them. This chain's CDR3 is CSVEDERDGYTF. DNA of the CDR3: TGCAGCGTTGAAGATGAGAGGGACGGCTACACCTTC.

The chain recombines TRBV9 with TRBJ2-3, with 8 bases that match TRBD2. The junction had 3 bases not matched to a gene; V was cut back by 3 bases and J by 0 bases. The CDR3 is made up of 15 amino acids. Germline CDR1 reads SGDLS; CDR2 reads YYNGEE. The CDR3 region is CASSGSSGSTDTQYF. The CDR3 DNA reads TGTGCCAGCAGCGGGTCTAGCGGGAGCACAGATACGCAGTATTTT.